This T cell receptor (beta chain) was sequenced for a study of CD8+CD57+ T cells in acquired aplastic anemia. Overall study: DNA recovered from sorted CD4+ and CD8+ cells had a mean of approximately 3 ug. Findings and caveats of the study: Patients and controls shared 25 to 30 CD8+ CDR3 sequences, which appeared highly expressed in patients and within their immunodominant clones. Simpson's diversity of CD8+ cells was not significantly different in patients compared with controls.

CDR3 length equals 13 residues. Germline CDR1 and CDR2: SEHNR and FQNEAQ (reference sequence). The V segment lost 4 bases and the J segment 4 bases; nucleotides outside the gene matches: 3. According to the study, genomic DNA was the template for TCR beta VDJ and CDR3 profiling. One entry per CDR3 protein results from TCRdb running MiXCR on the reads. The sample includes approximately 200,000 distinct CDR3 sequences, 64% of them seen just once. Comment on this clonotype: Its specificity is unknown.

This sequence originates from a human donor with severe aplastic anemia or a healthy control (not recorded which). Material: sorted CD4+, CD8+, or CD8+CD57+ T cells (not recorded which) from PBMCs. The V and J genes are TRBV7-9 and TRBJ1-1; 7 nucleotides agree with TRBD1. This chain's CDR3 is CASSSTGATEAFF. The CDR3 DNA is TGTGCCAGCAGCTCTACAGGGGCCACTGAAGCTTTCTTT.